This paragraph reports one T cell receptor (beta chain). These data originate in a study of blood T cell repertoires in COVID-19. On the study more broadly: The study drew acute and convalescent COVID-19 samples from the United States, Italy and Spain. Sources were T cells, B-cell-depleted T cells, or PBMCs; the material itself was cDNA or gDNA.

Authors' data handling: How many nucleated cells were present was estimated from reference gene primer amplification. Assay used: immunoSEQ multiplex PCR; TCRdb lists only in-frame clones, some missing. V, J and clone size are taken as reported in that table, and D and trimming were inferred from the DNA itself. The data contain some 110,000 clones, 85% to 90% of them seen just once; the ten biggest clones take up 5.1%. Germline CDR1 is SGHRS and CDR2 is YFSETQ. The ends lost 4 bases at V and 4 bases at J; junction bases unmatched: 12. The CDR3 has 17 amino acids. Sequencing was done on a sample of peripheral blood. The source is a human donor in a cohort sampled during active COVID-19. The genes are TRBV5-1 and TRBJ2-1; 9 nucleotides line up with TRBD2. The DNA for the CDR3 is TGCGCCAGCAGCATCACCCCGGGACTAGCCAGGTACAATGAGCAGTTCTTC. Protein sequence: CASSITPGLARYNEQFF.